This T cell receptor beta chain was profiled in a study of graft-versus-host responses after intestinal transplantation. The overall study: Each of the recipients got a multivisceral, liver-intestinal, or isolated intestinal transplant. Anti-thymocyte globulin induction, then tacrolimus and steroids for about three years, went to all recipients.

The study, taken as a whole, reports: Detection of GvH clones occurred in recipient marrow, and some had their first appearance in ileum or blood. Individuals who had graft-donor T cell macrochimerism had allografts that showed high graft-versus-host to host-versus-graft clonal ratios.

As to this clone: Its antigen is as yet unknown.

TCRdb's table, derived via immunoSEQ multiplex PCR, lists solely in-frame clones and lacks some. In the table there are tens of thousands of clones, about 94% of which are singletons. The sample consisted of unstimulated CD8+ T cells sorted from spleen or lymph node cells, taken before intestinal transplant. The source is a human donor who received an intestinal transplant.

The CDR3 sequence: CASSFSGNTGELFF. DNA for the CDR3: TGTGCCAGCAGTTTCTCGGGGAACACCGGGGAGCTGTTTTTT. V is TRBV6-5 and J is TRBJ2-2; no clear D gene. The CDR3 has 14 residues. The ends were cut back, 4 bases at V and 1 base at J, with 7 bases in the middle. Germline-derived CDR1 and CDR2 are MNHEY and SVGAGI.